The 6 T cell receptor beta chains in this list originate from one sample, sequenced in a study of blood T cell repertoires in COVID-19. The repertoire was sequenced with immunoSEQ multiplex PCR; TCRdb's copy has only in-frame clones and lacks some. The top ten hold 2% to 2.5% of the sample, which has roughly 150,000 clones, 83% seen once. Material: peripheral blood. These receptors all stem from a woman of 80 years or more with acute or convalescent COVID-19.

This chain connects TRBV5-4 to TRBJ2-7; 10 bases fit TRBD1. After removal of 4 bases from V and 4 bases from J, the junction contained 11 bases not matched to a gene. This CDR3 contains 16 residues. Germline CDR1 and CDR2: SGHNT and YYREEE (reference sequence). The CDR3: CASSVRDRGQTYEQYF. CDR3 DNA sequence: TGTGCCAGCAGCGTCCGGGACAGGGGACAAACATACGAGCAGTACTTC.

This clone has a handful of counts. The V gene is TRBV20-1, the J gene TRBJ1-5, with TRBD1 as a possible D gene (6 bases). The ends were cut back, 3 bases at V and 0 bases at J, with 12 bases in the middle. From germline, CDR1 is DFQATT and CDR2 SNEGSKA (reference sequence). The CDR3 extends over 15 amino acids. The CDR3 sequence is CSASNYRDSNQPQHF. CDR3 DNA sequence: TGCAGTGCTAGTAACTACAGGGATAGCAATCAGCCCCAGCATTTT.

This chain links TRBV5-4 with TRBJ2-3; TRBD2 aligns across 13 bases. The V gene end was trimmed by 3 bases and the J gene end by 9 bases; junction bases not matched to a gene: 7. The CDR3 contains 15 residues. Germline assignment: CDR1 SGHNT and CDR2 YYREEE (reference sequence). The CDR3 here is CASSSRTSGGGTQYF. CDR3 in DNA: TGTGCCAGCAGCTCGAGGACTAGCGGGGGTGGAACGCAGTATTTT.

The CDR3 nucleotides read TGCAGCGTTGAAGATTTACAGGGTGCGACCCAGTACTTC. This encodes CSVEDLQGATQYF. V and J are TRBV29-1 and TRBJ2-5, with a tentative D call TRBD1 (6 bases). V lost 0 bases, J lost 7 bases, and 12 bases lay in between. The germline V gene encodes CDR1 SQVTM and CDR2 ANQGSEA. The CDR3 extends over 13 amino acids.

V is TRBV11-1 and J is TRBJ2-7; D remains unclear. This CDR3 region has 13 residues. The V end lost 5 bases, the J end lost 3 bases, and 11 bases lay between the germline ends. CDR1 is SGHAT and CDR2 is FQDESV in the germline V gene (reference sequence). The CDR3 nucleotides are TGTGCCAGCAGCCTAGGGCAGTACTACGAGCAGTACTTC. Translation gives CASSLGQYYEQYF. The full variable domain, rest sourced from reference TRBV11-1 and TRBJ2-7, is EAEVAQSPRYKITEKSQAVAFWCDPISGHATLYWYRQILGQGPELLVQFQDESVVDDSQLPKDRFSAERLKGVDSTLKIQPAELGDSAMYLCASSLGQYYEQYFGPGTRLTVT.

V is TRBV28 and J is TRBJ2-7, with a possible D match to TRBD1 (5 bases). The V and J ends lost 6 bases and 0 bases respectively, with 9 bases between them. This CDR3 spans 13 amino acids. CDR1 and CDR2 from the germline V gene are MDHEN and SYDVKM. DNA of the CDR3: TGTGCCAGCAGGTTCCAGGGCTCCTACGAGCAGTACTTC. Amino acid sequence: CASRFQGSYEQYF.